This passage covers 18 T cell receptor beta chains from one sample sequenced in a study of blood T cell repertoires in COVID-19. Profiling relied on immunoSEQ multiplex PCR, and the TCRdb table lists in-frame clones only, not all of them. The sample contains 400,000 to 500,000 clones, roughly 90% of which appear only once. Sequenced sample: PBMCs or T cells enriched from blood (not recorded which). These receptors all come from a woman in her forties who had recovered from COVID-19.

This rearrangement joins TRBV4-1 to TRBJ1-1, with a weak D call TRBD1 (6 bases). This CDR3 contains 15 residues. The ends were cut back, 2 bases at V and 3 bases at J, with 13 bases in the middle. Per the germline V gene, CDR1 is MGHRA and CDR2 is YSYEKL. The CDR3 sequence is CASSQRDISHTEAFF. The CDR3, as DNA: TGCGCCAGCAGCCAACGGGACATATCCCACACTGAAGCTTTCTTT.

The rearrangement joins TRBV7-6 to TRBJ2-3, with D perhaps matching TRBD2 (5 bases). The CDR3 has 21 residues. Germline values: CDR1 SGHVS, CDR2 FNYEAQ. V lost 0 bases to trimming and J lost 1 base, with 26 bases between them. In DNA form, the CDR3 reads TGTGCCAGCAGCTTAGCGGATACTGATATTTACGCAGCGGTCGGCACAGATACGCAGTATTTT. This sequence encodes CASSLADTDIYAAVGTDTQYF.

V and J are TRBV13 and TRBJ1-2; D is uncertain. The germline V gene has CDR1 PRHDT and CDR2 FYEKMQ (reference sequence). Trimming left V 1 base short and J 3 bases short, with 6 bases between. The CDR3 has 13 amino acids. The CDR3 DNA reads as TGTGCCAGCAGCTTAGACCTAGACTATGGCTACACCTTC. It is translated as CASSLDLDYGYTF.

This chain joins TRBV2 and TRBJ1-2; 9 bases line up with TRBD1. Trimming cost V 6 bases and J 3 bases; bases outside gene matches: 14. The CDR3 contains 17 residues. Germline V gene sequence: CDR1 SNHLY, CDR2 FYNNEI. The CDR3 reads CASRRVSLGQGHYGYTF. As DNA, the CDR3 is TGTGCCAGCAGACGTGTCTCCCTGGGACAGGGACACTATGGCTACACCTTC.

The chain uses TRBV11-2 and TRBJ2-7; the match to TRBD2 covers 13 bases. The germline V gene encodes CDR1 SGHAT and CDR2 FQNNGV. The junction had 6 bases not matched to a gene; V was cut back by 5 bases and J by 2 bases. The CDR3 covers 16 residues. Here the CDR3 DNA reads TGTGCCAGCAGCGGCCGACTAGCGGGAGGTCCCTACGAGCAGTACTTC. Translating it yields CASSGRLAGGPYEQYF.

This clone was recorded once. In the same sample, other DNA sequences code for this CDR3. The V call is TRBV5-6, the J call TRBJ1-5; no reliable D call. The V end was cut by 4 bases, the J end by 10 bases, with 21 bases between. Germline values: CDR1 SGHDT, CDR2 YYEEEE. The CDR3 spans 15 residues. The CDR3 DNA reads TGTGCCAGCAGCGCGGGCATCCTCCCGAGGCAACCCCAGCATTTT. This translates into CASSAGILPRQPQHF.

This chain connects TRBV4-2 to TRBJ1-2, with D unclear. This CDR3 is built from 15 residues. Germline-derived CDR1 and CDR2 are LGHNA and YNFKEQ. V was cut by 1 base and J by 5 bases, with 14 bases left in between. The CDR3 coding sequence is TGTGCCAGCAGCCAAGTCGTTGGAGAGCAATATGGCTACACCTTC. Encoded protein: CASSQVVGEQYGYTF.

This sequence joins TRBV5-4 and TRBJ1-5; D perhaps matches TRBD1 (5 bases). The CDR3 has 14 amino acids. Germline V CDR1 and CDR2: SGHNT, YYREEE (reference sequence). V lost 4 bases and J lost 2, with 10 bases in between. This chain's CDR3 is CASSHGGGNQPQHF. The CDR3 nucleotides read TGTGCCAGCAGCCATGGGGGGGGCAATCAGCCCCAGCATTTT. The whole variable domain, remainder taken from reference TRBV5-4 and TRBJ1-5, is ETGVTQSPTHLIKTRGQQVTLRCSSQSGHNTVSWYQQALGQGPQFIFQYYREEENGRGNFPPRFSGLQFPNYSSELNVNALELDDSALYLCASSHGGGNQPQHFGDGTRLSIL.

The rearrangement joins TRBV5-4 to TRBJ2-2; D is perhaps TRBD2 (5 bases). CDR1 SGHNT and CDR2 YYREEE come from the germline V gene (reference sequence). The CDR3 has 16 amino acids. Trimming removed 1 base from V and 0 bases from J, with 10 bases in between. The CDR3 reads CASSLRALANTGELFF. The DNA of the CDR3 is TGTGCCAGCAGCTTGAGGGCACTAGCGAACACCGGGGAGCTGTTTTTT.

The J gene is TRBJ1-2, the V gene TRBV30; D remains unclear. Germline V gives CDR1 GTSNPN, CDR2 SVGIG (reference sequence). V lost 5 bases, J lost 6 bases, and 16 bases lay in between. This CDR3 region has 13 residues. This CDR3 reads CAWAKDSADGYTF. CDR3 coding DNA: TGTGCCTGGGCTAAGGACTCTGCGGATGGCTACACCTTC.

The chain carries TRBV7-2 and TRBJ2-1; D uncertain. V shed 3 bases and J shed 7 bases, with 10 bases lying between them. CDR3 length: 13 residues. Looked up from germline, CDR1 is SGHTA and CDR2 is FQGNSA. The CDR3, as DNA: TGTGCCAGCAGCTTCCTAAACGGGAATGAGCAGTTCTTC. This encodes CASSFLNGNEQFF.

The V call is TRBV5-1, the J call TRBJ1-2, with TRBD1 matching over 8 bases. CDR3 length: 13 residues. V lost 5 bases and J lost 7; bases outside the gene matches: 7. Germline assignment: CDR1 SGHRS and CDR2 YFSETQ. The CDR3: CASRTDRAFGYTF. The CDR3 DNA sequence: TGCGCCAGCAGGACGGACAGGGCCTTTGGCTACACCTTC.

This sequence joins TRBV29-1 and TRBJ1-2; 8 positions match TRBD1. There are 16 residues in the CDR3. Germline assignment: CDR1 SQVTM and CDR2 ANQGSEA. J lost 0 bases, V lost 1 base, and 7 bases had no gene match. CDR3 nucleotide sequence: TGCAGCGTTGAAGGCAGGGGGCGATCTACTAACTATGGCTACACCTTC. Residues: CSVEGRGRSTNYGYTF.

The chain couples TRBV5-1 to TRBJ1-2; 9 bases match TRBD1. J was trimmed by 3 bases and V by 3 bases; bases with no gene match: 6. The V gene's germline CDR1 is SGHRS and CDR2 YFSETQ. There are 15 residues in the CDR3. The CDR3 here is CASSWGQGGDYGYTF. CDR3 bases: TGCGCCAGCAGCTGGGGACAGGGAGGTGACTATGGCTACACCTTC.

V and J are TRBV18 and TRBJ2-1; 7 bases agree with TRBD1. There are 15 residues in the CDR3. V lost 3 bases and J lost 3; bases outside the gene matches: 5. CDR1 is KGHSH, CDR2 LQKENI, per germline. The CDR3 sequence: CASSPGTAGYNEQFF. In nucleotides, the CDR3 is TGTGCCAGCTCACCTGGGACAGCTGGCTACAATGAGCAGTTCTTC.

V is TRBV7-2 and J is TRBJ2-5, with D maybe TRBD2 (7 bases). The CDR3 has 15 amino acids. Germline V gives CDR1 SGHTA, CDR2 FQGNSA. The ends were cut back, 5 bases at V and 5 bases at J, with 18 bases in the middle. CDR3 loop: CASSPRSGGAETQYF. Here the CDR3 DNA reads TGTGCCAGCAGCCCTCGGTCGGGGGGCGCGGAGACCCAGTACTTC.

The CDR3 region is CASRAGGNTEAFF. The CDR3 DNA reads TGTGCCAGCAGGGCAGGGGGGAACACTGAAGCTTTCTTT. This chain joins TRBV2 and TRBJ1-1, with 7 bases matching TRBD1. Trimming took 6 bases from V and 1 from J; bases not matched to a gene: 2. Germline values: CDR1 SNHLY, CDR2 FYNNEI. The CDR3 loop spans 13 amino acids.

V usage is TRBV7-8 and J usage is TRBJ2-5; 7 positions agree with TRBD1. The germline CDR1 and CDR2 sequences are SGHVS and FQNEAQ. V shed 7 bases, J shed 0 bases, and the junction held 8 bases outside the gene matches. The CDR3 covers 15 residues. CDR3 protein: CASNPETGYQETQYF. DNA for the CDR3: TGTGCCAGCAACCCGGAGACAGGGTACCAAGAGACCCAGTACTTC.